Detailed here is one T cell receptor beta chain. Profiled with immunoSEQ multiplex PCR; TCRdb holds only in-frame clones, not every one. The table includes 150,000 to 200,000 clones, around 92% detected once. CDR1 is SNHLY, CDR2 FYNNEI, per germline. The germline V and J ends were trimmed by 8 bases and 0 bases, with 7 bases remaining between them. The CDR3 is made up of 13 amino acids. This entry comes from a study of T cell responses to AZD1222 COVID-19 vaccine. The source was peripheral blood, collected 28 days after the second AZD1222 dose. The chain recombines TRBV2 with TRBJ1-4; unclear D gene. The sequence was obtained from an adult who received the AZD1222 COVID-19 vaccine. The CDR3 nucleotides read TGTGCCAGCCTTGGAGCAACTAATGAAAAACTGTTTTTT. Translating it yields CASLGATNEKLFF.